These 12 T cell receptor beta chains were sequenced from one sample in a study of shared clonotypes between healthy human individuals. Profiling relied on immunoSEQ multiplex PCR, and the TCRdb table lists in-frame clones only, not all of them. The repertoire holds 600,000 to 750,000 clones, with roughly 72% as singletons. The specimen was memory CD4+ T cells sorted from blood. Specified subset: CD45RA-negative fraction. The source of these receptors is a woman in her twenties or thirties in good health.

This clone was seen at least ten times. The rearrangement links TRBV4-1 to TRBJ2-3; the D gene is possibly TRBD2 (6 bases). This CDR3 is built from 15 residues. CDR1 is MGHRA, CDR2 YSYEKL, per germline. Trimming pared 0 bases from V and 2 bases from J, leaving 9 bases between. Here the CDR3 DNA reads TGCGCCAGCAGCCAAGACCGGGACTCCACAGATACGCAGTATTTT. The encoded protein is CASSQDRDSTDTQYF.

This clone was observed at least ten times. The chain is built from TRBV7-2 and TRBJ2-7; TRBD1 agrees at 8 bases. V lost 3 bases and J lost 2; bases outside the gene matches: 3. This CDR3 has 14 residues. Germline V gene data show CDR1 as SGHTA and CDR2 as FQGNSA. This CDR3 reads CASSFGQGPYEQYF. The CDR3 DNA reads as TGTGCCAGCAGCTTCGGACAGGGTCCCTACGAGCAGTACTTC.

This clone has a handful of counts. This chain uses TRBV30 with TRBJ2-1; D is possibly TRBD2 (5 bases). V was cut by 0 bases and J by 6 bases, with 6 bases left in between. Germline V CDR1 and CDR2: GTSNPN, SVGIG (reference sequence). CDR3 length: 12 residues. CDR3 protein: CAWSVTSNEQFF. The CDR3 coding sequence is TGTGCCTGGAGTGTAACTAGCAATGAGCAGTTCTTC.

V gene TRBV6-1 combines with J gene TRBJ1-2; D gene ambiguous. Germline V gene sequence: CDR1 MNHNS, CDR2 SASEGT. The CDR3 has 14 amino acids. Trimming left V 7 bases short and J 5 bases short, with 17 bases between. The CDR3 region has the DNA TGTGCCAGCAATCCCAGGCAGGTCGTTTATGGCTACACCTTC. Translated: CASNPRQVVYGYTF.

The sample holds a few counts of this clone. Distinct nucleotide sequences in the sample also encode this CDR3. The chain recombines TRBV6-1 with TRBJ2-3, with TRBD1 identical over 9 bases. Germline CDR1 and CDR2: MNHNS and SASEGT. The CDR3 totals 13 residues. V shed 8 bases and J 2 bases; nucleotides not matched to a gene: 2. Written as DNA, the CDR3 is TGTGCCAGCCGGGACAGGGTCACAGATACGCAGTATTTT. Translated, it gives CASRDRVTDTQYF.

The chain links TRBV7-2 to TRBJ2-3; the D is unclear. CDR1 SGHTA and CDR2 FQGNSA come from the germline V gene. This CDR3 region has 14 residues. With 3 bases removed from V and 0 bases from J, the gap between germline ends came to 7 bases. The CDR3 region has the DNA TGTGCCAGCAGCTTCACGGAAAGCACAGATACGCAGTATTTT. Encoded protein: CASSFTESTDTQYF. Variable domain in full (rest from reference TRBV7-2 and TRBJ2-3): GAGVSQSPSNKVTEKGKDVELRCDPISGHTALYWYRQSLGQGLEFLIYFQGNSAPDKSGLPSDRFSAERTGGSVSTLTIQRTQQEDSAVYLCASSFTESTDTQYFGPGTRLTVL.

The CDR3 nucleotides read TGTGCCAGCAGCCGAGAGAGCGGGGAGCTGTTTTTT. It encodes CASSRESGELFF. The genes are TRBV11-3 and TRBJ2-2; D unresolved. Germline V gene data show CDR1 as SGHNT and CDR2 as YENEEA. V was cut by 5 bases and J by 7 bases, with 8 bases left in between. This CDR3 comprises 12 residues.

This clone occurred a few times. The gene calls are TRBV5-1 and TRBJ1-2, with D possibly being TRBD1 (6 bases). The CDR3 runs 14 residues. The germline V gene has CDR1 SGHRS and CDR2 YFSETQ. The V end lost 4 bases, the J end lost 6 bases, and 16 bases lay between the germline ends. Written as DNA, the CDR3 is TGCGCCAGCAGCCCATCAGGGGAGGGCGATGGCTACACCTTC. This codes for CASSPSGEGDGYTF.

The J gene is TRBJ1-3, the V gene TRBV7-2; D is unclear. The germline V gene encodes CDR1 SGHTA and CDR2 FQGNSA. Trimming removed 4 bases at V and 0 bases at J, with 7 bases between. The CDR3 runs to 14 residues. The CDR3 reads CASSSTLSGNTIYF. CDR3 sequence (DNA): TGTGCCAGCAGCTCCACTCTCTCTGGAAACACCATATATTTT.

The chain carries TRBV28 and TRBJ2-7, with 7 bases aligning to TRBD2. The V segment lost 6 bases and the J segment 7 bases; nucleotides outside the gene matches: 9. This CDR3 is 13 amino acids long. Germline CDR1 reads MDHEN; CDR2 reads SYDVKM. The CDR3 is CASSFSTSFEQYF. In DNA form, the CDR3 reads TGTGCCAGCAGCTTTTCGACTAGCTTTGAGCAGTACTTC.

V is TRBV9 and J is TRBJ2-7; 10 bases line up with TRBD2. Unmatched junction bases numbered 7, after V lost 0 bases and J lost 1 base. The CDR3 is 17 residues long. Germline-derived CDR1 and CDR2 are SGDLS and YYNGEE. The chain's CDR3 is CASSVGDGLAASYEQYF. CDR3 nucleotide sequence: TGTGCCAGCAGCGTAGGGGACGGACTAGCGGCATCCTACGAGCAGTACTTC.

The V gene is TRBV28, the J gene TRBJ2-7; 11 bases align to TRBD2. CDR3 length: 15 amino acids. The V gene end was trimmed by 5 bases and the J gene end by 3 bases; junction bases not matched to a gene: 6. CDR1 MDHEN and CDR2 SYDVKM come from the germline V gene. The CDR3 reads CASSTQLAGVYEQYF. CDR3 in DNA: TGTGCCAGCAGTACCCAACTAGCGGGAGTCTACGAGCAGTACTTC.